These T cell receptor beta chains were read from a single sample in a study of cytomegalovirus exposure and HLA in healthy donors. Profiled with immunoSEQ multiplex PCR; TCRdb holds only in-frame clones, not every one. The repertoire has about 200,000 clones, roughly three quarters of them found once; the top ten carry about 0.36%. The sequencing sample was made of PBMCs. The source of these receptors is a male donor in good health and CMV-seropositive. CDR3s include the opening cysteine and the closing phenylalanine or tryptophan. The D gene is left open where the match is weak. Size values are once, few and many counts, or a class for expanded clones, and some rows have none.

cdr3_nt | cdr3_aa | clone_size | d_call | j_call | v_call
TGTGCCAGCAGCTTGGAGACAGGGACCTACAATGAGCAGTTCTTC | CASSLETGTYNEQFF | . | TRBD1 | TRBJ2-1 | TRBV5-4
TGTGCCAGCAGCGCCCGAAGGGGCATGAACACTGAAGCTTTCTTT | CASSARRGMNTEAFF | . | . | TRBJ1-1 | TRBV5-4
TGTGCCAGCAGCTTAGCCGGGACAGGGGGCGAGGAGCTGTTTTTT | CASSLAGTGGEELFF | . | TRBD1 | TRBJ2-2 | TRBV7-9
TGTGCCAGCAGCTCCCTTCGCGGTCAGTCCTACGAGCAGTACTTC | CASSSLRGQSYEQYF | . | . | TRBJ2-7 | TRBV7-9
TGCGCCAGCAGCCAAGATAGCGGCCAGTCCTACGAGCAGTACTTC | CASSQDSGQSYEQYF | once | . | TRBJ2-7 | TRBV4-3
TGTGCCAGTAGTATAGTGGCTAGCGGGAGTTACAATGAGCAGTTCTTC | CASSIVASGSYNEQFF | . | TRBD2 | TRBJ2-1 | TRBV19
TGTGCCAGCAGTCATGACAGTCTCCTTTATCAGCCCCAGCATTTT | CASSHDSLLYQPQHF | . | . | TRBJ1-5 | TRBV7-9
TGTGCCAGCGCTCCGACAAGCTCCTATAATTCACCCCTCCACTTT | CASAPTSSYNSPLHF | . | . | TRBJ1-6 | TRBV27
TGTGCCAGCAGCTTACTATCAGGTTTAGACGAGCAGTACTTC | CASSLLSGLDEQYF | . | . | TRBJ2-7 | TRBV7-6
TGTGCCAGCAGCCCGGGTGAAACCTACGAGCAGTACTTC | CASSPGETYEQYF | . | . | TRBJ2-7 | TRBV7-2
TGTGCCATCAACAATCAGGGTAATGAGCAGTTCTTC | CAINNQGNEQFF | few | . | TRBJ2-1 | TRBV10-3
TGCGCCAGCAGCCAACCTACGGGGGAAAGCAATCAGCCCCAGCATTTT | CASSQPTGESNQPQHF | . | . | TRBJ1-5 | TRBV4-1
TGTGCCAGCAGTTCCCCGGTCCGATTGGAAGCTTTCTTT | CASSSPVRLEAFF | . | . | TRBJ1-1 | TRBV6-5
TGTGCCAGTAGAGTAAAACCAGTCTCCTACAATGAGCAGTTCTTC | CASRVKPVSYNEQFF | . | . | TRBJ2-1 | TRBV19
TGTGCCAGCAGTTCAGAGGGTTACTATGGCTACACCTTC | CASSSEGYYGYTF | once | . | TRBJ1-2 | TRBV27
TGTGCCAGCAGTTTAAAGGGCGGAGGAATCATTCCCTACGAGCAGTACTTC | CASSLKGGGIIPYEQYF | . | . | TRBJ2-7 | TRBV27
TGCGCCAGCAGCCAAAAAGTCGGTAGCGGGGGACTCCAAGAGACCCAGTACTTC | CASSQKVGSGGLQETQYF | once | TRBD2 | TRBJ2-5 | TRBV4-3
TGCGCCAGCAGCCAAGATCTCACAGCACGGGAAAAACTGTTTTTT | CASSQDLTAREKLFF | . | . | TRBJ1-4 | TRBV4-3
TGTGCCAGCTCACCAAGTGGGGGGGCCCCGGGTCCCTTCCACTTT | CASSPSGGAPGPFHF | once | . | TRBJ1-6 | TRBV18
TGTGCCAGCAGCTTAGTGCGGGGGGCCTCTGGCTACACCTTC | CASSLVRGASGYTF | . | . | TRBJ1-2 | TRBV7-2
TGCGCCAGCAGCCAGTTAGCGGGGGGGATCGCAGATACGCAGTATTTT | CASSQLAGGIADTQYF | . | TRBD2 | TRBJ2-3 | TRBV4-3
TGTGCCAGCAGCGTTGGGAGCCTTAATGAAAAACTGTTTTTT | CASSVGSLNEKLFF | . | . | TRBJ1-4 | TRBV9
TGTGCCAGCACCAAAGGTCGGGGCACAGATACGCAGTATTTT | CASTKGRGTDTQYF | . | . | TRBJ2-3 | TRBV6-5
TGTGCCAGCTCACCAGGGTCGAGGGAGGCCCAGTACTTC | CASSPGSREAQYF | . | . | TRBJ2-5 | TRBV18
TGTGCCATCAGTGCGTCGGGCGGGGATGAAAAACTGTTTTTT | CAISASGGDEKLFF | few | . | TRBJ1-4 | TRBV10-3
TGTGCCACCGCAGACTCTTACGCCTACGAGCAGTACTTC | CATADSYAYEQYF | . | . | TRBJ2-7 | TRBV10-3
TGCGCCAGCAGCACCAACAGGGTCGGGGAGACCCAGTACTTC | CASSTNRVGETQYF | . | . | TRBJ2-5 | TRBV5-1
TGTGCCAGCAGCTCCCCGTTCGACATATCCTACGAGCAGTACTTC | CASSSPFDISYEQYF | . | . | TRBJ2-7 | TRBV7-8
TGTGCCAGCAGCTTTAACAGGGGGTCCTACAATGAGCAGTTCTTC | CASSFNRGSYNEQFF | . | TRBD1 | TRBJ2-1 | TRBV11-2
TGTGCCAGCAGTCCCTGGGACACCCCTCCACCCTACGAGCAGTACTTC | CASSPWDTPPPYEQYF | . | . | TRBJ2-7 | TRBV6-6
TGTGCCAGCTCACCCGGGACAGCAACCTACGAGCAGTACTTC | CASSPGTATYEQYF | . | TRBD1 | TRBJ2-7 | TRBV18
TGTGCCAGCAGCTTAGGCGAGTGGCAGCCCCAGCATTTT | CASSLGEWQPQHF | . | . | TRBJ1-5 | TRBV7-9
TGTGCCAGCAGCCCGACAGGGTCCTCCTCCTACGAGCAGTACTTC | CASSPTGSSSYEQYF | . | TRBD1 | TRBJ2-7 | TRBV7-2
TGTGCCAGCAGCTTGCACGTGAGCTCCTACAATGAGCAGTTCTTC | CASSLHVSSYNEQFF | . | . | TRBJ2-1 | TRBV7-3
TGTGCCAGCAGCCCAGGGACAGCCCCTGCGGAAAAACTGTTTTTT | CASSPGTAPAEKLFF | . | TRBD1 | TRBJ1-4 | TRBV5-5
TGTGCCAGCAGTGAGCCGGACAGGGGCTACTACGAGCAGTACTTC | CASSEPDRGYYEQYF | once | TRBD1 | TRBJ2-7 | TRBV6-1
TGTGCCAGCAGTTACCCAACACAGGGTTCGAACACTGAAGCTTTCTTT | CASSYPTQGSNTEAFF | . | . | TRBJ1-1 | TRBV6-6
TGTGCCAGCAGCTCGGACAGGGTAGGAAACACCATATATTTT | CASSSDRVGNTIYF | . | TRBD1 | TRBJ1-3 | TRBV2
TGTGCCAACAGGACAGGCCCTCGCTATGGCTACACCTTC | CANRTGPRYGYTF | . | TRBD1 | TRBJ1-2 | TRBV25-1
TGTGCCAGCAGTTTCCTCGCCGGGACAGGGAAGGGGCTGTTTTTT | CASSFLAGTGKGLFF | . | TRBD1 | TRBJ2-2 | TRBV27